This is a list of T cell receptor beta chains from one sample in a study of T cell responses to AZD1222 COVID-19 vaccine. Clones were sequenced by immunoSEQ multiplex PCR, and TCRdb holds only the in-frame ones, with some missing. Of 100,000 to 150,000 clones in the sample, around 90% were seen once. The input for sequencing was peripheral blood, taken on day 0 of AZD1222 vaccination. The receptors originated from an adult in good health. Each CDR3 is given with its conserved first and last residue. A D gene is named only where the DNA matches it firmly. Clone size is not always given. Where it is, it says once, few, many or a class for expanded clones.

d_call: TRBD1
v_call: TRBV29-1
j_call: TRBJ2-7
clone_size: -
cdr3_aa: CSVSRDRMSYEQYF
cdr3_nt: TGCAGCGTCAGCCGGGACAGGATGTCCTACGAGCAGTACTTC

d_call: TRBD1
v_call: TRBV6-5
j_call: TRBJ2-7
clone_size: -
cdr3_aa: CASSQPGTGRLEQYF
cdr3_nt: TGTGCCAGCAGTCAGCCCGGGACAGGGCGTCTCGAGCAGTACTTC

d_call: TRBD1
v_call: TRBV6-2/TRBV6-3
j_call: TRBJ1-2
clone_size: once
cdr3_aa: CASSGTGDGYTF
cdr3_nt: TGTGCCAGCAGCGGGACAGGAGATGGCTACACCTTC

d_call: -
v_call: TRBV4-1
j_call: TRBJ2-7
clone_size: -
cdr3_aa: CASSREGQRGQQYF
cdr3_nt: TGCGCCAGCAGCCGTGAAGGACAGAGGGGTCAGCAGTACTTC

d_call: -
v_call: TRBV19
j_call: TRBJ1-4
clone_size: -
cdr3_aa: CASSADSLRGEKLFF
cdr3_nt: TGTGCCAGTAGTGCGGACAGCCTCCGCGGTGAAAAACTGTTTTTT

d_call: TRBD2
v_call: TRBV7-9
j_call: TRBJ2-2
clone_size: -
cdr3_aa: CASRPPGGNTGELFF
cdr3_nt: TGTGCCAGCCGCCCCCCGGGGGGAAACACCGGGGAGCTGTTTTTT

d_call: -
v_call: TRBV6-6
j_call: TRBJ1-5
clone_size: -
cdr3_aa: CASSYSTGGHQPQHF
cdr3_nt: TGTGCCAGCAGTTACTCGACAGGAGGACATCAGCCCCAGCATTTT

d_call: TRBD2
v_call: TRBV30
j_call: TRBJ2-2
clone_size: -
cdr3_aa: CAWTLAGAGELFF
cdr3_nt: TGTGCCTGGACTCTAGCGGGGGCCGGGGAGCTGTTTTTT

d_call: -
v_call: TRBV2
j_call: TRBJ2-7
clone_size: -
cdr3_aa: CASRETYEQYF
cdr3_nt: TGTGCCAGCAGGGAAACGTACGAGCAGTACTTC

d_call: -
v_call: TRBV7-8
j_call: TRBJ1-4
clone_size: once
cdr3_aa: CASSLDPYEKLFF
cdr3_nt: TGTGCCAGCAGCTTAGACCCTTATGAAAAACTGTTTTTT

d_call: -
v_call: TRBV3-1/TRBV3-2
j_call: TRBJ2-5
clone_size: -
cdr3_aa: CASSLLGVETQYF
cdr3_nt: TGTGCCAGCAGCCTTCTGGGGGTTGAGACCCAGTACTTC

d_call: -
v_call: TRBV25-1
j_call: TRBJ2-2
clone_size: -
cdr3_aa: CASSPVTTGELFF
cdr3_nt: TGTGCCAGCAGCCCCGTGACCACCGGGGAGCTGTTTTTT

d_call: TRBD2
v_call: TRBV5-8
j_call: TRBJ2-3
clone_size: -
cdr3_aa: CASSRGAGGRTDTQYF
cdr3_nt: TGTGCCAGCAGCCGGGGTGCGGGGGGGCGGACAGATACGCAGTATTTT

d_call: TRBD2
v_call: TRBV28
j_call: TRBJ2-3
clone_size: -
cdr3_aa: CASRIWTSGGHKDPDTQYF
cdr3_nt: TGTGCCAGCCGTATCTGGACTAGCGGGGGCCATAAGGACCCAGATACGCAGTATTTT

d_call: -
v_call: TRBV7-9
j_call: TRBJ2-3
clone_size: -
cdr3_aa: CASSKADTQYF
cdr3_nt: TGTGCCAGCAGCAAAGCAGATACGCAGTATTTT

d_call: TRBD2
v_call: TRBV5-5
j_call: TRBJ2-5
clone_size: -
cdr3_aa: CASSLWTSGAQETQYF
cdr3_nt: TGTGCCAGCAGCTTGTGGACTAGCGGGGCCCAAGAGACCCAGTACTTC

d_call: TRBD2
v_call: TRBV19
j_call: TRBJ2-3
clone_size: -
cdr3_aa: CASSIARTSGATDTQYF
cdr3_nt: TGTGCCAGTAGTATAGCTCGGACTAGCGGGGCCACAGATACGCAGTATTTT

d_call: -
v_call: TRBV14
j_call: TRBJ1-2
clone_size: -
cdr3_aa: CASSQDLHSYGYTF
cdr3_nt: TGTGCCAGCAGCCAAGATTTGCACTCCTATGGCTACACCTTC

d_call: -
v_call: TRBV15
j_call: TRBJ1-1
clone_size: -
cdr3_aa: CATSPFGGSTEAFF
cdr3_nt: TGTGCCACCAGCCCGTTCGGGGGAAGCACTGAAGCTTTCTTT

d_call: -
v_call: TRBV5-8
j_call: TRBJ2-7
clone_size: -
cdr3_aa: CASSLMRGAPYF
cdr3_nt: TGTGCCAGCAGCTTGATGCGGGGAGCCCCGTACTTC

d_call: -
v_call: TRBV4-1
j_call: TRBJ2-5
clone_size: -
cdr3_aa: CASSQEEGSGTQYF
cdr3_nt: TGCGCCAGCAGCCAAGAAGAGGGCTCAGGTACCCAGTACTTC

d_call: -
v_call: TRBV27
j_call: TRBJ1-2
clone_size: -
cdr3_aa: CASGDGFYGYTF
cdr3_nt: TGTGCCAGCGGCGACGGGTTCTATGGCTACACCTTC

d_call: -
v_call: TRBV7-3
j_call: TRBJ1-1
clone_size: -
cdr3_aa: CASSGGTGSVTEAFF
cdr3_nt: TGTGCCAGCAGCGGGGGGACGGGATCGGTCACTGAAGCTTTCTTT

d_call: -
v_call: TRBV6-5
j_call: TRBJ1-4
clone_size: -
cdr3_aa: CASVYNEKLFF
cdr3_nt: TGTGCCAGCGTCTATAATGAAAAACTGTTTTTT

d_call: -
v_call: TRBV15
j_call: TRBJ1-3
clone_size: -
cdr3_aa: CATSRDRGSRAGNTIYF
cdr3_nt: TGTGCCACCAGCAGAGATCGAGGTTCACGAGCTGGAAACACCATATATTTT

d_call: TRBD1
v_call: TRBV28
j_call: TRBJ1-5
clone_size: -
cdr3_aa: CASRHTGGTQHF
cdr3_nt: TGTGCCAGCAGGCACACAGGGGGAACCCAGCATTTT

d_call: TRBD1
v_call: TRBV7-4
j_call: TRBJ2-6
clone_size: -
cdr3_aa: CASSPLAGQGFSGANVLTF
cdr3_nt: TGTGCCAGCAGCCCCCTTGCTGGACAGGGATTCTCTGGGGCCAACGTCCTGACTTTC

d_call: -
v_call: TRBV5-1
j_call: TRBJ2-3
clone_size: -
cdr3_aa: CASSSQGQPEDTQYF
cdr3_nt: TGCGCCAGCAGCTCACAGGGACAACCAGAAGATACGCAGTATTTT